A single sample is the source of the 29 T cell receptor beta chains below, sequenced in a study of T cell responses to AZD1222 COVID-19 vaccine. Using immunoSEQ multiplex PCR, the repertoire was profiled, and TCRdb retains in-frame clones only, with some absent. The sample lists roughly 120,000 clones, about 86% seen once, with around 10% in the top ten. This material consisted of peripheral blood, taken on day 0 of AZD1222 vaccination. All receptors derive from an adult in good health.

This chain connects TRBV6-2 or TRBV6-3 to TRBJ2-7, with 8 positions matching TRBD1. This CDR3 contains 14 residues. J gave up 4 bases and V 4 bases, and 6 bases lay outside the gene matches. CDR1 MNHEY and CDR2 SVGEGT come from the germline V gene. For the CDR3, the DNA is TGTGCCAGCAGTTGGGCAGGGGGCACGTACGAGCAGTACTTC. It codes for CASSWAGGTYEQYF.

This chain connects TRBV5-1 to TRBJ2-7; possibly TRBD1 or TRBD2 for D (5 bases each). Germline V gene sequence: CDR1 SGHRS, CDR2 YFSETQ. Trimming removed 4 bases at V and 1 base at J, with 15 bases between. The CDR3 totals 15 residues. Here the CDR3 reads CASSLNYGASYEQYF. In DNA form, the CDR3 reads TGCGCCAGCAGCCTCAACTACGGGGCGTCCTACGAGCAGTACTTC. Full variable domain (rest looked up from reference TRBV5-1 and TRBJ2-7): KAGVTQTPRYLIKTRGQQVTLSCSPISGHRSVSWYQQTPGQGLQFLFEYFSETQRNKGNFPGRFSGRQFSNSRSEMNVSTLELGDSALYLCASSLNYGASYEQYFGPGTRLTVT.

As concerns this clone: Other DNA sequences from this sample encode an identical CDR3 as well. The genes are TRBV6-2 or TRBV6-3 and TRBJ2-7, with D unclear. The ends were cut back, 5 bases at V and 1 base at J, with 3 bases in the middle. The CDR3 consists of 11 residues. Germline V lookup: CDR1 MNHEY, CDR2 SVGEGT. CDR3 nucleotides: TGTGCCAGCAGTCAGTCCTACGAGCAGTACTTC. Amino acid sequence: CASSQSYEQYF.

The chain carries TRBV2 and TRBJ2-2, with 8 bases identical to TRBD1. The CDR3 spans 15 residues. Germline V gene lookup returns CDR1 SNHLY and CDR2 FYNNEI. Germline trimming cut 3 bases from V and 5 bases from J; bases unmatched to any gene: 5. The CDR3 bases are TGTGCCAGCAGTGATCAGGGGGCGCAGACCGGGGAGCTGTTTTTT. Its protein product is CASSDQGAQTGELFF.

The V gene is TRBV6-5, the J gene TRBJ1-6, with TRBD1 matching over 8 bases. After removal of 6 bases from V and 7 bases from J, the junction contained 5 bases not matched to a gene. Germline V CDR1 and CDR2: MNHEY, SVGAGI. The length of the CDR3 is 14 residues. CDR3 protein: CASREGQENSPLHF. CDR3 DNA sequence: TGTGCCAGCAGAGAGGGACAGGAAAATTCACCCCTCCACTTT.

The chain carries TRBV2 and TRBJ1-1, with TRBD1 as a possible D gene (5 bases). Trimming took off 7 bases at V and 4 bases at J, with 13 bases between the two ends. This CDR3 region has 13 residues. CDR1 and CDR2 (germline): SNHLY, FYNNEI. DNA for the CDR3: TGTGCCAGCACGGGGGGGTTGGGCACTGAAGCTTTCTTT. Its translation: CASTGGLGTEAFF.

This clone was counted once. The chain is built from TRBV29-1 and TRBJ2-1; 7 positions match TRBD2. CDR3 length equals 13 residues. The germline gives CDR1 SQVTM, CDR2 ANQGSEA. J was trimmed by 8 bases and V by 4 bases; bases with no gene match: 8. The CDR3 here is CSVAGLGGDEQFF. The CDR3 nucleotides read TGCAGCGTTGCTGGTCTGGGAGGGGATGAGCAGTTCTTC.

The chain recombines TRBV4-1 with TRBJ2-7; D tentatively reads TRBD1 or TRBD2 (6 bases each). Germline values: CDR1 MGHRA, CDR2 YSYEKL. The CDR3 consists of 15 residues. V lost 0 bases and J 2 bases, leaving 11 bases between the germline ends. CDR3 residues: CASSQDGGLAYEQYF. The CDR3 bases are TGCGCCAGCAGCCAAGATGGGGGGCTAGCCTACGAGCAGTACTTC.

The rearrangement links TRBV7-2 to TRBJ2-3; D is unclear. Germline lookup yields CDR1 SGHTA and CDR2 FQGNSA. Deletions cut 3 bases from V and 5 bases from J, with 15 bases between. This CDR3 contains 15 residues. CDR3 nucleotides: TGTGCCAGCAGCTTGACCCTCGGCATTGTAGATACGCAGTATTTT. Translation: CASSLTLGIVDTQYF.

The CDR3 sequence is CASSQPPSSNQPQHF. The DNA of the CDR3 is TGTGCCAGCAGCCAACCTCCTTCAAGCAATCAGCCCCAGCATTTT. This chain links TRBV3-1 (or the pseudogene TRBV3-2) with TRBJ1-5; D gene uncertain. V lost 2 bases and J 1 base, leaving 9 bases between the germline ends. Per germline, CDR1 LGHDT and CDR2 YNNKEL (reference sequence). The CDR3 runs 15 residues.

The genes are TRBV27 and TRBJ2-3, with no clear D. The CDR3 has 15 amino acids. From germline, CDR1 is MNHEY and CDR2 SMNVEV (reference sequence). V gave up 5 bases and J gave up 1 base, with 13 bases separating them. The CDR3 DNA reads TGTGCCAGCAGTCCCTGGGGAATGGGCACAGATACGCAGTATTTT. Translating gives CASSPWGMGTDTQYF.

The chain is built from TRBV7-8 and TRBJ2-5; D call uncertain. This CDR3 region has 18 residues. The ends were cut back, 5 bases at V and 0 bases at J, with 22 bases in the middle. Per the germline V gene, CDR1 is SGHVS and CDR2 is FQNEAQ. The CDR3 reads CASSTHRTALEYQETQYF. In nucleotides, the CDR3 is TGTGCCAGCAGCACACATAGGACCGCCTTAGAGTACCAAGAGACCCAGTACTTC.

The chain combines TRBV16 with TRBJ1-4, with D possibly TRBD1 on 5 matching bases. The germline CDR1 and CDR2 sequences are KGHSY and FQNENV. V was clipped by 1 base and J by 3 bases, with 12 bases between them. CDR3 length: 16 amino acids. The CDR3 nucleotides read TGTGCCAGCAGCCAATTTGGAGGGGACGCTAATGAAAAACTGTTTTTT. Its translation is CASSQFGGDANEKLFF.

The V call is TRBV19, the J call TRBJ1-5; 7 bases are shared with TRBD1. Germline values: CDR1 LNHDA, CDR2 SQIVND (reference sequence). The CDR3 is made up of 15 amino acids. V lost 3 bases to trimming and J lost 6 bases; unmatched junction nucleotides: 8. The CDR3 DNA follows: TGTGCCAGTAGTATTAGGGGGCCTGTGGGTCAGCCCCAGCATTTT. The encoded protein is CASSIRGPVGQPQHF.

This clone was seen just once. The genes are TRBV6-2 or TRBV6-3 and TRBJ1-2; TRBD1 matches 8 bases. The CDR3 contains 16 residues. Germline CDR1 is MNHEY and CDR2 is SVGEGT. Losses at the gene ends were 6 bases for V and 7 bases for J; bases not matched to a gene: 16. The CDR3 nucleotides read TGTGCCAGCAGCCAAAGAGCGGGACAGGAAGACCGTGGCTACACCTTC. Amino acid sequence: CASSQRAGQEDRGYTF.

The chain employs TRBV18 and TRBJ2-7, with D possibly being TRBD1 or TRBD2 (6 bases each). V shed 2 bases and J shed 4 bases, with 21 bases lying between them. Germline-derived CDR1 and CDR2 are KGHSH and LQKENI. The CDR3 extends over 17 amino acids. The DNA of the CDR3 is TGTGCCAGCTCACCAAGAGGACAGCCCTCGGGGGTTTACGAGCAGTACTTC. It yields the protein CASSPRGQPSGVYEQYF. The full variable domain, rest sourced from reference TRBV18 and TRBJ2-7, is NAGVMQNPRHLVRRRGQEARLRCSPMKGHSHVYWYRQLPEEGLKFMVYLQKENIIDESGMPKERFSAEFPKEGPSILRIQQVVRGDSAAYFCASSPRGQPSGVYEQYFGPGTRLTVT.

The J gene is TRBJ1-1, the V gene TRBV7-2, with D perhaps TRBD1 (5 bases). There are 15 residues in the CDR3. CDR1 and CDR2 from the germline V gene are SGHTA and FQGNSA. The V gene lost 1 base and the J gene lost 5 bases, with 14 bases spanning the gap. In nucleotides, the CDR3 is TGTGCCAGCAGCTTAGAGGGCAGGGTCGGGACTGAAGCTTTCTTT. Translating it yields CASSLEGRVGTEAFF.

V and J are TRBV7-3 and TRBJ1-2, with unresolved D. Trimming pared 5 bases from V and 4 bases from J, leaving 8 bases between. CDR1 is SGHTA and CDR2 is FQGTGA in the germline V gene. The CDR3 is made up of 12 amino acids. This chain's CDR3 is CASSPDGYGYTF. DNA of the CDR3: TGTGCCAGCAGCCCAGACGGCTATGGCTACACCTTC.

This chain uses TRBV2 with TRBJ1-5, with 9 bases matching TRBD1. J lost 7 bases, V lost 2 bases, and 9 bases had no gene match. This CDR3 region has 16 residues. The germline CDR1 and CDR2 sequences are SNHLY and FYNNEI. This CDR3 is CASSEPGQGGRQPQHF. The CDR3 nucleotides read TGTGCCAGCAGTGAACCGGGACAGGGAGGCAGACAGCCCCAGCATTTT. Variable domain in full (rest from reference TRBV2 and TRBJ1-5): EPEVTQTPSHQVTQMGQEVILRCVPISNHLYFYWYRQILGQKVEFLVSFYNNEISEKSEIFDDQFSVERPDGSNFTLKIRSTKLEDSAMYFCASSEPGQGGRQPQHFGDGTRLSIL.

The chain's CDR3 is CASSTPDRFTAKNIQYF. The CDR3, as DNA: TGTGCCAGTAGCACGCCGGACCGTTTTACAGCCAAAAACATTCAGTACTTC. This chain links TRBV19 with TRBJ2-4; the D is unclear. V lost 6 bases, J lost 0 bases, and 18 bases lay in between. The CDR3 runs 17 residues. CDR1 is LNHDA and CDR2 is SQIVND in the germline V gene (reference sequence).

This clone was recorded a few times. CDR3 region: CASSPRVGATYGYTF. The CDR3 nucleotides are TGCGCCAGCAGCCCCCGGGTAGGGGCCACCTATGGCTACACCTTC. The chain links TRBV5-1 to TRBJ1-2, with D perhaps matching TRBD1 (5 bases). The germline V gene encodes CDR1 SGHRS and CDR2 YFSETQ. The CDR3 runs 15 residues. V was shortened by 4 bases and J by 4 bases, with 17 bases between the two germline ends.

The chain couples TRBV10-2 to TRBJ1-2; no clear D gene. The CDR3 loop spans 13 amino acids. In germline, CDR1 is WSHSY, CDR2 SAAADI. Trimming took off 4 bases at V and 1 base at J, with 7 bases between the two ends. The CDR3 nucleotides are TGCGCCAGCAGTGGGCAAATTAACTATGGCTACACCTTC. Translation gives CASSGQINYGYTF.

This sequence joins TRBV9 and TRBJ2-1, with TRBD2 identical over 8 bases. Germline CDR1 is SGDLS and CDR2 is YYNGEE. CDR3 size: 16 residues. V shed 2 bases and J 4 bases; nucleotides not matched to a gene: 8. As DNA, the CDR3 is TGTGCCAGCAGCGTCACGGGAGGGCCGGGGTACAATGAGCAGTTCTTC. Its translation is CASSVTGGPGYNEQFF. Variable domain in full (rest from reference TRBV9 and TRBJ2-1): DSGVTQTPKHLITATGQRVTLRCSPRSGDLSVYWYQQSLDQGLQFLIQYYNGEERAKGNILERFSAQQFPDLHSELNLSSLELGDSALYFCASSVTGGPGYNEQFFGPGTRLTVL.

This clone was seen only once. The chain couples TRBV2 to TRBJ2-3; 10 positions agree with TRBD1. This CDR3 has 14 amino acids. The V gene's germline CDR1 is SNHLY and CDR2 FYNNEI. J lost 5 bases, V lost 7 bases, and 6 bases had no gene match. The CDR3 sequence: CASNPGQGLDTQYF. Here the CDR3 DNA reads TGTGCCAGCAACCCGGGACAGGGGTTAGATACGCAGTATTTT.

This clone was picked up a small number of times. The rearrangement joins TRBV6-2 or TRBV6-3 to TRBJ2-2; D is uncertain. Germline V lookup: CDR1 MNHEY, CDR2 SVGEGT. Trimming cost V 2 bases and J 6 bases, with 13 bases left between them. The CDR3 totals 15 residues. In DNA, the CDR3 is TGTGCCAGCAGTTACCCACCAGACAAGGCCGGGGAGCTGTTTTTT. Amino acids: CASSYPPDKAGELFF.

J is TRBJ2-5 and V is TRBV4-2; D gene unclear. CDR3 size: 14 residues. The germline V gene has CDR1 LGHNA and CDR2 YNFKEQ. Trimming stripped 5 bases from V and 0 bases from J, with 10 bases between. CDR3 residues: CASSNSNDQETQYF. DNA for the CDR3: TGTGCCAGCAGCAATAGCAACGACCAAGAGACCCAGTACTTC.

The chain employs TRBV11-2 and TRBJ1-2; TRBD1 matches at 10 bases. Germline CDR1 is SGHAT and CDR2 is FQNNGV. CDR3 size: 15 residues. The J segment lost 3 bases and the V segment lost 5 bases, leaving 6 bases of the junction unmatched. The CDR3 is CASSPGTGVHYGYTF. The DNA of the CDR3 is TGTGCCAGCAGCCCTGGGACAGGGGTTCACTATGGCTACACCTTC.

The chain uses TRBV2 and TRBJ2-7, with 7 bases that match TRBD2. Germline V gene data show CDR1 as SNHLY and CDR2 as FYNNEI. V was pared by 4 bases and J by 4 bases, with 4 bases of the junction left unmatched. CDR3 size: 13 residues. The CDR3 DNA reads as TGTGCCAGCAGTGGACGGACTAGTTACGAGCAGTACTTC. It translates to CASSGRTSYEQYF. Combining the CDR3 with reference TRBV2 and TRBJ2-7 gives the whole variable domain EPEVTQTPSHQVTQMGQEVILRCVPISNHLYFYWYRQILGQKVEFLVSFYNNEISEKSEIFDDQFSVERPDGSNFTLKIRSTKLEDSAMYFCASSGRTSYEQYFGPGTRLTVT.

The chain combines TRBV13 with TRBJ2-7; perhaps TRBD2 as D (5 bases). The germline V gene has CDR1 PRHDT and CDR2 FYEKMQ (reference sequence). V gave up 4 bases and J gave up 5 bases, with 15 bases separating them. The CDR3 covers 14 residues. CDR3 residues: CASSYNRGAHEQYF. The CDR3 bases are TGTGCCAGCAGCTACAACCGGGGAGCTCACGAGCAGTACTTC.